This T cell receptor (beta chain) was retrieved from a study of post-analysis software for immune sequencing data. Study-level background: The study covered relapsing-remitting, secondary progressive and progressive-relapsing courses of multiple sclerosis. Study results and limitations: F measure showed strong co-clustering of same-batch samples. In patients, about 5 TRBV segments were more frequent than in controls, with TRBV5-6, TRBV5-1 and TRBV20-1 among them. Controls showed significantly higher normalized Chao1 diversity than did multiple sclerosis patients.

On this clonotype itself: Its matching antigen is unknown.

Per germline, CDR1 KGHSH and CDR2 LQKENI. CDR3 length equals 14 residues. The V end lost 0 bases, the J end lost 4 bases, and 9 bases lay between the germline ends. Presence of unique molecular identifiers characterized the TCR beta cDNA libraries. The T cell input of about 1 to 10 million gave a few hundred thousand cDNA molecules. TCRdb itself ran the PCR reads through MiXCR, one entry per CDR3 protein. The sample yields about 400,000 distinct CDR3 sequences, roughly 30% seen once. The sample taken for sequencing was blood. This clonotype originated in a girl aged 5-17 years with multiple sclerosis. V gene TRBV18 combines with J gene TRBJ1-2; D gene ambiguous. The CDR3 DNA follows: TGTGCCAGCTCACCACCGGCGATTCCCTATGGCTACACCTTC. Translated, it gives CASSPPAIPYGYTF.